Following are 8 T cell receptor beta chains from one sample sequenced in a study of T-cell memory formation after mild COVID-19. In TCRdb, the 5' RACE reads were re-called with MiXCR into one record per CDR3 protein. The sample carries about 560,000 distinct CDR3 sequences, 15% to 20% recorded once. The sequencing sample was made of PBMCs or a T cell subset sorted from them (not recorded which). These receptors were obtained from an adult woman who had mild COVID-19 (a few samples of this study predate the infection). Cell type and time point are not known.

This clonotype was picked up a small number of times. This chain connects TRBV5-1 to TRBJ2-2, with 9 nucleotides matching TRBD1. The CDR3 spans 18 residues. V lost 2 bases, J lost 0 bases, and 8 bases stayed unmatched. Germline loops: CDR1 SGHRS, CDR2 YFSETQ. In nucleotides, the CDR3 is TGCGCCAGCAGCTTAACCGGTGGGACAGGGACGAACACCGGGGAGCTGTTTTTT. As protein: CASSLTGGTGTNTGELFF.

V and J are TRBV2 and TRBJ1-1; 8 positions match TRBD1. CDR1 and CDR2 from the germline V gene are SNHLY and FYNNEI. The CDR3 is made up of 14 amino acids. V shed 6 bases and J 4 bases; nucleotides not matched to a gene: 7. The CDR3 here is CASSAGGAGTEAFF. For the CDR3, the DNA is TGTGCCAGCAGCGCAGGGGGCGCGGGCACTGAAGCTTTCTTT.

The chain has TRBV7-3 and TRBJ2-1, with TRBD2 identical over 8 bases. The length of the CDR3 is 14 residues. Trimming cost V 1 base and J 9 bases; bases outside gene matches: 5. Germline values: CDR1 SGHTA, CDR2 FQGTGA. CDR3 nucleotides: TGTGCCAGCAGCTTAATGAGGGCGGGGGGTGAGCAGTTCTTC. It encodes CASSLMRAGGEQFF.

The table lists this clonotype with a few counts. J is TRBJ2-2 and V is TRBV27; possibly TRBD2 for D (6 bases). This CDR3 contains 14 residues. V lost 2 bases and J lost 5, with 9 bases in between. Germline V gene data show CDR1 as MNHEY and CDR2 as SMNVEV (reference sequence). In DNA, the CDR3 is TGTGCCAGCAGTTTAGGGGGGTGGACCGGGGAGCTGTTTTTT. Amino acid sequence: CASSLGGWTGELFF.

This clonotype was seen at least ten times. The J gene is TRBJ2-7, the V gene TRBV9, with D perhaps TRBD1 (6 bases). Germline CDR1 is SGDLS and CDR2 is YYNGEE. The CDR3 runs 13 residues. Trimming removed 4 bases at V and 0 bases at J, with 8 bases between. This chain's CDR3 is CASSPDSSYEQYF. CDR3 sequence (DNA): TGTGCCAGCAGCCCGGACAGCTCCTACGAGCAGTACTTC.

The chain uses TRBV12-3 or TRBV12-4 and TRBJ1-1, with D maybe TRBD1 (6 bases). The CDR3 runs 14 residues. V lost 6 bases and J lost 5, with 16 bases in between. The CDR3 nucleotides read TGTGCCAGCAGGTTGGGCGGGGGGCGGACTGAAGCTTTCTTT. Its translation is CASRLGGGRTEAFF.

This clonotype was observed a few times. The CDR3 sequence is CASSQVSGAGNTIYF. The CDR3 nucleotides read TGCGCCAGCAGCCAAGTTTCAGGGGCTGGAAACACCATATATTTT. The chain links TRBV4-1 to TRBJ1-3; TRBD1 might be the D (6 bases). There are 15 residues in the CDR3. The V gene's germline CDR1 is MGHRA and CDR2 YSYEKL. V lost 1 base, J lost 2 bases, and 9 bases lay in between.

This chain connects TRBV6-6 to TRBJ1-1; perhaps TRBD1 as D (5 bases). Deletions cut 8 bases from V and 1 base from J, with 14 bases between. The CDR3 loop spans 14 amino acids. The V gene's germline CDR1 is MNHNY and CDR2 SVGAGI (reference sequence). CDR3 residues: CASQIRTGNTEAFF. The CDR3 nucleotides read TGTGCCAGCCAGATTAGAACAGGGAACACTGAAGCTTTCTTT.